This TCR beta chain appears in the sequencing data of a study of CD8 T cells in Susac syndrome. CD8+ and CD4+ T cells from blood underwent TCR beta sequencing, which was carried out in a high-throughput format. V lost 3 bases and J lost 6; bases outside the gene matches: 11. Germline V gene lookup returns CDR1 MNHEY and CDR2 SVGAGI. This CDR3 contains 15 residues. On this clonotype itself: Antigen unknown.

Findings and caveats of the study: As the study acknowledged, the number of individuals in its TCR sequencing and HLA analysis was relatively small.

An amount of RNA that ranged from roughly 0.5 to 1 ug was reverse transcribed with random hexamers. immunoSEQ multiplex PCR amplified TCR beta CDR3 across 54 Vbeta, 13 Jbeta. TCRdb fed the immunoSEQ multiplex PCR reads into MiXCR, producing one record per CDR3 protein. The profile covers roughly 200,000 distinct CDR3 sequences, with about 95% appearing a single time and about 0.1% taken by the ten largest. The gene calls are TRBV6-5 and TRBJ2-7, with TRBD2 matching 7 bases. The specimen was CD4+ T cells from PBMCs. This TCR was sampled from a human donor in good health. The CDR3 coding sequence is TGTGCCAGCAGTTATTTCCGGACTAGTACACCCGAGCAGTACTTC. This codes for CASSYFRTSTPEQYF.